This is a list of T cell receptor beta chains from one sample in a study of CD8+ T cells in alopecia areata. Profiling relied on immunoSEQ multiplex PCR, and the TCRdb table lists in-frame clones only, not all of them. The sample carries fewer than 250,000 clones, under 40% recorded once. The sequences come from CD4+ T cells sorted from blood, collected around week 34, from a patient treated with tofacitinib. The receptors originated from a human donor with alopecia areata. CDR3s include the opening cysteine and the closing phenylalanine or tryptophan. The D gene is left open where the match is weak. Expanded clones get a size class; other rows say once, few or many, or leave the size out.

V	J	D	size	DNA	CDR3
TRBV28	TRBJ2-3	TRBD2	few	TGTGCCAGCAGTCCCTTACTAGCGGGAGGGCCCACAGATACGCAGTATTTT	CASSPLLAGGPTDTQYF
TRBV18	TRBJ2-7	-	few	TGTGCCAGCTCACCACCTGGTATAGGGCAAACCTACGAGCAGTACTTC	CASSPPGIGQTYEQYF
TRBV5-6	TRBJ1-4	-	-	TGTGCCAGCAGCCTAAGACAGCCAACTAATGAAAAACTGTTTTTT	CASSLRQPTNEKLFF
TRBV2	TRBJ2-5	TRBD1	few	TGTGCCAGCAGTAGTCTTCGGGACAGGGTCCAAGAGACCCAGTACTTC	CASSSLRDRVQETQYF
TRBV6-5	TRBJ1-1	-	-	TGTGCCAGCAGGAACCTCCAAACAGGGTCCACTGAAGCTTTCTTT	CASRNLQTGSTEAFF
TRBV7-9	TRBJ1-2	-	-	TGTGCCAGCAGCTTTTCCCTTGGGGAAGGCTACACCTTC	CASSFSLGEGYTF
TRBV5-1	TRBJ2-3	TRBD2	few	TGCGCCAGCAGCTTGTGGGGGACTAGCGGGAGCGGCACAGATACGCAGTATTTT	CASSLWGTSGSGTDTQYF
TRBV30	TRBJ1-2	TRBD1	-	TGTGCCTGGAGTGTTTTGGGACAGGGGCAACCTGGCTACACCTTC	CAWSVLGQGQPGYTF
TRBV5-1	TRBJ1-1	TRBD1	few	TGCGCCAGCAGCTTGGGGACAGGCAGATCGGACACTGAAGCTTTCTTT	CASSLGTGRSDTEAFF
TRBV7-9	TRBJ1-6	-	few	TGTGCCAGCAGCTTATCTATCGTAGGTTCACCCCTCCACTTT	CASSLSIVGSPLHF
TRBV29-1	TRBJ2-7	-	few	TGCAGCGTCGCCACAGGGTACTACGAGCAGTACTTC	CSVATGYYEQYF
TRBV29-1	TRBJ1-2	TRBD1	few	TGCAGCGTGGGACAGGAAATTGGCTATGGCTACACCTTC	CSVGQEIGYGYTF
TRBV7-9	TRBJ1-5	-	-	TGTGCCAGCAGCTTAGAGGAGCGACAGCCCCAGCATTTT	CASSLEERQPQHF
TRBV30	TRBJ2-1	-	-	TGTGCCTGGAGGCCGGGTAGCGCCTACAATGAGCAGTTCTTC	CAWRPGSAYNEQFF
TRBV7-9	TRBJ1-4	TRBD1	-	TGTGCCAGCAGCTCCCTGGACAGGGCAACTAATGAAAAACTGTTTTTT	CASSSLDRATNEKLFF
TRBV15	TRBJ2-7	-	once	TGTGCCACCAGCAAGGGACCCTACGAGCAGTACTTC	CATSKGPYEQYF
TRBV18	TRBJ1-3	-	-	TGTGCCAGCTCACGAACTTTGAGCTCTGGAAACACCATATATTTT	CASSRTLSSGNTIYF
TRBV5-4	TRBJ2-1	TRBD2	many	TGTGCCAGCAGCCCCGGACTAGCGGGGGGTGCAGTTAAGCAGTTCTTC	CASSPGLAGGAVKQFF
TRBV29-1	TRBJ1-1	-	-	TGCAGCGTTGAAGGGCTGACGAACACTGAAGCTTTCTTT	CSVEGLTNTEAFF
TRBV19	TRBJ1-2	-	-	TGTGCCAGTAGTAGTGGCGACTATGGCTACACCTTC	CASSSGDYGYTF
TRBV9	TRBJ1-4	-	once	TGTGCCAGCAGCGCCGACCCTGGGGGGCCGCTTGAAAGGCTGTTTTTT	CASSADPGGPLERLFF
TRBV5-1	TRBJ1-6	-	-	TGCGCCAGCAGCTTCCCAGGGGATGATTCACCCCTCCACTTT	CASSFPGDDSPLHF
TRBV30	TRBJ1-2	-	-	TGTGCCTGGAGTGTCATGGGTCTGGGCGGCTACACCTTC	CAWSVMGLGGYTF